Given below is one T cell receptor (beta chain) in context. Its antigen is not identified. 60 Vbeta and 13 Jbeta primers were used in PCR. Data came from immunoSEQ multiplex PCR; TCRdb stores just in-frame clones and leaves some out. The sample carries more than 95,000 clones, over 70% recorded once. This sample was included in a study of cytomegalovirus exposure and HLA in healthy donors. The V and J ends lost 5 bases and 7 bases respectively, with 11 bases between them. CDR3 size: 12 residues. CDR1 and CDR2 (germline): SGHTA, FQGNSA. Overall study results and limits: Immune exposure was documented only through CMV serostatus. Most TCRs appeared rarely, but some public TCRs recurred in many donors. Cytomegalovirus status was reportedly diagnosed by the classifier with high specificity and sensitivity. Earlier analysis found most TCR beta V segments productive about 87% or about 30% of the time.

Sequenced input: PBMCs. This chain joins TRBV7-2 and TRBJ1-2; TRBD1 might be the D (6 bases). This clonotype was obtained from a woman aged 50 to 60 in good health and CMV-seropositive. For the CDR3, the DNA is TGTGCCAGCAGCATACAGGGAGCTGGCTACACCTTC. Encoded protein: CASSIQGAGYTF.